The sequence of this TCR beta chain was determined in a study of T cells expressing NK-cell markers. TCRdb derives one entry per CDR3 protein from the 5' RACE reads, leaving out DNA. The specimen's table records approximately 420,000 distinct CDR3 sequences. The receptor's source is a woman between 45 and 60 years old in good health. The sequenced sample was blood T cells: a sorted CD56 or NKG2C T cell subset, CD4+ or CD8+ T cells, or bulk PBMC T cells (not recorded which).

The CDR3 here is CASSPGEGTNEQFF. J is TRBJ2-1 and V is TRBV7-3; TCRdb calls TRBD2, which cannot be checked without DNA. Germline V gene data show CDR1 as SGHTA and CDR2 as FQGTGA. This CDR3 region has 14 residues.